The 5 T cell receptor beta chains presented below share a single source sample, sequenced in a study of cytomegalovirus exposure and HLA in healthy donors. Libraries were prepared by immunoSEQ multiplex PCR; TCRdb keeps only in-frame clonotypes and omits some of them. The top ten hold roughly 3.9% of the sample, which has about 98,000 clones, around nine tenths seen once. The sample comprised PBMCs. Source of these receptors: a woman in her thirties in good health and CMV-seronegative.

This sequence joins TRBV6-5 and TRBJ1-2, with D uncertain. V gave up 2 bases and J gave up 4 bases, with 17 bases separating them. CDR3 length equals 16 residues. Germline V CDR1 and CDR2: MNHEY, SVGAGI. CDR3 DNA sequence: TGTGCCAGCAGTTACCAACCCGGGAGCATACCCTATGGCTACACCTTC. This gives the protein CASSYQPGSIPYGYTF.

The chain carries TRBV21-1 and TRBJ2-1; TRBD2, as called in the table, went unchecked against the DNA. TRBV21-1 is given as a pseudogene. The CDR3 covers 16 residues. Written as DNA, the CDR3 is TGTGCCAGCAGCAAAGGTACGGGAGTGAGGTACAATGAGCAGTTCTTC. Its protein product is CASSKGTGVRYNEQFF.

This clone was seen only once. The chain has TRBV2 and TRBJ2-2; TRBD2 is a possible D gene (5 bases). The V gene lost 8 bases and the J gene lost 4 bases, with 17 bases spanning the gap. CDR1 is SNHLY and CDR2 is FYNNEI in the germline V gene. This CDR3 is built from 15 residues. The DNA of the CDR3 is TGTGCCAGCTCGGGCCAGGACTCCCTCACCGGGGAGCTGTTTTTT. It specifies CASSGQDSLTGELFF.

In this sample, this clone turned up many times. The chain links TRBV7-9 to TRBJ1-3; weak D call: TRBD1 (5 bases). CDR3 length equals 14 residues. V was pared by 4 bases and J by 4 bases, with 11 bases between. Per the germline V gene, CDR1 is SEHNR and CDR2 is FQNEAQ (reference sequence). CDR3: CASSSGGVGNTIYF. The CDR3, as DNA: TGTGCCAGCAGCTCCGGGGGGGTCGGAAACACCATATATTTT.

The CDR3 DNA reads TGTGCCACCAGCAGGAGGATGAATAACTATGGCTACACCTTC. It codes for CATSRRMNNYGYTF. V and J are TRBV15 and TRBJ1-2; D gene uncertain. The CDR3 is made up of 14 amino acids. CDR1 is LNHNV and CDR2 is YYDKDF in the germline V gene (reference sequence). Trimming took off 3 bases at V and 1 base at J, with 9 bases between the two ends. The variable domain in full, completed from reference TRBV15 and TRBJ1-2, reads DAMVIQNPRYQVTQFGKPVTLSCSQTLNHNVMYWYQQKSSQAPKLLFHYYDKDFNNEADTPDNFQSRRPNTSFCFLDIRSPGLGDTAMYLCATSRRMNNYGYTFGSGTRLTVV.